This record concerns one TCR beta chain sequence. As yet, its antigen is unknown. Random hexamers primed reverse transcription of about 0.45 to 1 ug RNA. Amplification of TCR beta CDR3 was carried out by immunoSEQ multiplex PCR, which covered 54 Vbeta and 13 Jbeta segments. TCRdb fed the immunoSEQ multiplex PCR reads into MiXCR, producing one record per CDR3 protein. The data hold roughly 110,000 distinct CDR3 sequences, with 85% to 95% observed a single time. The data were taken from a study of CD8 T cells in Susac syndrome. Study results and caveats: As the study acknowledged, the number of individuals who were part of its TCR sequencing and HLA analysis was relatively small.

The CDR3 is 12 residues long. V was trimmed by 4 bases and J by 4 bases, leaving 10 bases between them. CDR1 is SQVTM, CDR2 ANQGSEA, per germline. The study used healthy donors as controls matched for age and sex. The sample was CD4+ T cells from PBMCs. The rearrangement joins TRBV29-1 to TRBJ1-2; perhaps TRBD1 as D (5 bases). The clonotype comes from a human donor in good health. CDR3 bases: TGCAGCGTTGTAGGTCAGGGCTATGGCTACACCTTC. Translating it yields CSVVGQGYGYTF.